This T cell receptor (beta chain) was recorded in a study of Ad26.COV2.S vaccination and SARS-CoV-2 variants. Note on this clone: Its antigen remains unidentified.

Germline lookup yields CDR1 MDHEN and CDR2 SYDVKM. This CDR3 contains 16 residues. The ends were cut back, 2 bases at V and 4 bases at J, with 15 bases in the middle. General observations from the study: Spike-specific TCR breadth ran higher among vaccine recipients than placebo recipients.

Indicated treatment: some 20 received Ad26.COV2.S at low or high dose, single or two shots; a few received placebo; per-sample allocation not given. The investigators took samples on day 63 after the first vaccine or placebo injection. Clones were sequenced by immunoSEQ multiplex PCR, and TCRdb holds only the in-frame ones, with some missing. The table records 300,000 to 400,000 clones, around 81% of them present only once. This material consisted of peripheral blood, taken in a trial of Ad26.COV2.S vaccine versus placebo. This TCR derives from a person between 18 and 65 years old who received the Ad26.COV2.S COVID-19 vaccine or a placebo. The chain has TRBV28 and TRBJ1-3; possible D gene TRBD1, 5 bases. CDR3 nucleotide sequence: TGTGCCAGCAGTTTAGCTCAGGGAAGTTTAGGAAACACCATATATTTT. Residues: CASSLAQGSLGNTIYF. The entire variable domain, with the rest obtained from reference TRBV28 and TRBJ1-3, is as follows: DVKVTQSSRYLVKRTGEKVFLECVQDMDHENMFWYRQDPGLGLRLIYFSYDVKMKEKGDIPEGYSVSREKKERFSLILESASTNQTSMYLCASSLAQGSLGNTIYFGEGSWLTVV.